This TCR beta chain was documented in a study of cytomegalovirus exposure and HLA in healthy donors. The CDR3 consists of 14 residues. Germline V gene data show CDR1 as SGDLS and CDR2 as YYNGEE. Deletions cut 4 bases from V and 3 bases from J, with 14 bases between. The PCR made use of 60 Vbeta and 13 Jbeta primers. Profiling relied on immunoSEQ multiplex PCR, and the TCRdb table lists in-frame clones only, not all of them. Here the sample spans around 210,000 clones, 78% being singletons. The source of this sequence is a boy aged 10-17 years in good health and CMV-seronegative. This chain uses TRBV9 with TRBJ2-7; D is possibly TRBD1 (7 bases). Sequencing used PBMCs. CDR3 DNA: TGTGCCAGCAGCACGACAGGGACTGTCTACGAGCAGTACTTC. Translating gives CASSTTGTVYEQYF. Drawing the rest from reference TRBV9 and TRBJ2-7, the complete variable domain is DSGVTQTPKHLITATGQRVTLRCSPRSGDLSVYWYQQSLDQGLQFLIQYYNGEERAKGNILERFSAQQFPDLHSELNLSSLELGDSALYFCASSTTGTVYEQYFGPGTRLTVT.